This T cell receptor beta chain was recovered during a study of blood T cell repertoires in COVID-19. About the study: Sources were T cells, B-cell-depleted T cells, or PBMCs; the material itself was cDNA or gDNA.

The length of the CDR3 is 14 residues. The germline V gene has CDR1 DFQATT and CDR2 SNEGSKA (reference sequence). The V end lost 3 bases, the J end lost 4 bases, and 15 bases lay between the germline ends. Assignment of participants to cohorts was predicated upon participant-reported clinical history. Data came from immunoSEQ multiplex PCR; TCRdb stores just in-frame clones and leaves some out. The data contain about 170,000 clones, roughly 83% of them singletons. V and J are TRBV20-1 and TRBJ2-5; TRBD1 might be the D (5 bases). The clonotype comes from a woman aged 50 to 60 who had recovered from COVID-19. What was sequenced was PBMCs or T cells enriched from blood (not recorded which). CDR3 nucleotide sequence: TGCAGTGCTAGTTTGGCAGCTCAGGGAGAGACCCAGTACTTC. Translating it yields CSASLAAQGETQYF.